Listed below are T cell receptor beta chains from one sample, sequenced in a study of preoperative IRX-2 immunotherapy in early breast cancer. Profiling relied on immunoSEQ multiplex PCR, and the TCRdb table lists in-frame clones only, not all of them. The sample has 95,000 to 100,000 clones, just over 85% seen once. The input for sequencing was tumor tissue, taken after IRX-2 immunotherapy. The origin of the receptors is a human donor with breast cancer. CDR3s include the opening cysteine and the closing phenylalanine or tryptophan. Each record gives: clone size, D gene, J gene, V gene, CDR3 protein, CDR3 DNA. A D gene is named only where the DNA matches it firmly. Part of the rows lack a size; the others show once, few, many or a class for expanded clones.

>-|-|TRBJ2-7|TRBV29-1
CSVRVRLYEQYF
TGCAGCGTTAGGGTCCGACTCTACGAGCAGTACTTC
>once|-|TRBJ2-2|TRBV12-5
CASTQAEAVQGTGELFF
TGTGCCAGCACCCAGGCGGAGGCTGTTCAGGGAACCGGGGAGCTGTTTTTT
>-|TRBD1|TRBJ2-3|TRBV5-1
CASSLGFGTDTDTQYF
TGCGCCAGCAGCTTAGGATTTGGGACAGACACAGATACGCAGTATTTT
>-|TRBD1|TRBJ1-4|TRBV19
CASSIRGQGASDEKLFF
TGTGCCAGTAGTATTCGGGGACAGGGGGCTTCGGATGAAAAACTGTTTTTT
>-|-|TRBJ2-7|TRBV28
CAAAPNGGSYEQYF
TGTGCCGCAGCTCCCAATGGAGGGTCCTACGAGCAGTACTTC
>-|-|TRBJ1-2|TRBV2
CASSRRALTGFYGYTF
TGTGCCAGCAGTCGGCGGGCCCTGACAGGCTTCTATGGCTACACCTTC
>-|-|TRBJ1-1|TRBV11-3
CASSPGGTSPLNTEAFF
TGTGCCAGCAGCCCTGGCGGGACCTCCCCATTGAACACTGAAGCTTTCTTT
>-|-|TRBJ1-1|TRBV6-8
CATGQRNTEAFF
TGTGCCACGGGGCAGAGGAACACTGAAGCTTTCTTT
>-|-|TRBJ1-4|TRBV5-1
CASSPEVGTNEKLFF
TGCGCCAGCAGCCCAGAGGTCGGAACTAATGAAAAACTGTTTTTT
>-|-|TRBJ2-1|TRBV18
CASSLDRQTYNEQFF
TGTGCCAGCTCACTAGACAGGCAGACCTACAATGAGCAGTTCTTC
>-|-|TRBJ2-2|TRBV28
CASSLSRGGGELFF
TGTGCCAGCAGTTTATCCCGGGGCGGCGGGGAGCTGTTTTTT
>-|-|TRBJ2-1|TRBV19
CASSTPDGDNEQFF
TGTGCCAGTAGTACCCCGGACGGGGACAATGAGCAGTTCTTC
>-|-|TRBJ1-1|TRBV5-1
CASSLDSLNTEAFF
TGCGCCAGCAGCTTAGACAGCTTGAACACTGAAGCTTTCTTT
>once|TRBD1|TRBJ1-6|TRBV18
CASSPLDRGPSPLHF
TGTGCCAGCTCACCGCTGGACAGGGGGCCTTCACCCCTCCACTTT
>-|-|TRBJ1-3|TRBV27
CASSPFGRTSGNTIYF
TGTGCCAGCAGTCCCTTCGGGAGGACCTCTGGAAACACCATATATTTT
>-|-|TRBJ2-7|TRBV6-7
CASKQGAGYEQYF
TGTGCCAGCAAGCAGGGCGCGGGCTACGAGCAGTACTTC
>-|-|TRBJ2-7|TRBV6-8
CASSVTQGGYEQYF
TGTGCCAGCAGTGTAACCCAGGGCGGCTACGAGCAGTACTTC
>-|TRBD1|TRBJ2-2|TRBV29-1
CSVTGQRNTGELFF
TGCAGCGTAACGGGACAGCGGAACACCGGGGAGCTGTTTTTT
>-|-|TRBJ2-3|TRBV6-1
CASSEAPITTASTDTQYF
TGTGCCAGCAGTGAAGCGCCAATAACTACGGCTAGCACAGATACGCAGTATTTT
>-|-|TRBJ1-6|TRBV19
CASSIGGDNSPLHF
TGTGCCAGTAGTATAGGGGGGGATAATTCACCCCTCCACTTT
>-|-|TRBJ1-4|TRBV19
CASSIRSPNEKLFF
TGTGCCAGTAGTATCAGGAGCCCTAATGAAAAACTGTTTTTT
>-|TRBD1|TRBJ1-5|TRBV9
CASSEQGSDQPQHF
TGTGCCAGCAGTGAACAGGGGTCAGATCAGCCCCAGCATTTT
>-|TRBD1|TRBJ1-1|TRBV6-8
CAISGQGGTEAFF
TGTGCCATCAGCGGACAGGGTGGGACTGAAGCTTTCTTT
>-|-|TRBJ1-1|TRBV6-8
CASSYGSFLLPTEAFF
TGTGCCAGCAGTTACGGAAGCTTCCTACTTCCCACTGAAGCTTTCTTT
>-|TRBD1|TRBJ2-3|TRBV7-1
CASSLGQGGTDTQYF
TGTGCCAGCAGCTTAGGACAGGGTGGCACAGATACGCAGTATTTT
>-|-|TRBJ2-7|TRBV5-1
CASSLEGLELLYEQYF
TGCGCCAGCAGCTTGGAGGGGCTAGAGCTTCTTTACGAGCAGTACTTC
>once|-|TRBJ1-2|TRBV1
CASSQTILRGPAYGYTF
TGCGCCAGCAGCCAAACCATATTGAGGGGGCCGGCCTATGGCTACACCTTC